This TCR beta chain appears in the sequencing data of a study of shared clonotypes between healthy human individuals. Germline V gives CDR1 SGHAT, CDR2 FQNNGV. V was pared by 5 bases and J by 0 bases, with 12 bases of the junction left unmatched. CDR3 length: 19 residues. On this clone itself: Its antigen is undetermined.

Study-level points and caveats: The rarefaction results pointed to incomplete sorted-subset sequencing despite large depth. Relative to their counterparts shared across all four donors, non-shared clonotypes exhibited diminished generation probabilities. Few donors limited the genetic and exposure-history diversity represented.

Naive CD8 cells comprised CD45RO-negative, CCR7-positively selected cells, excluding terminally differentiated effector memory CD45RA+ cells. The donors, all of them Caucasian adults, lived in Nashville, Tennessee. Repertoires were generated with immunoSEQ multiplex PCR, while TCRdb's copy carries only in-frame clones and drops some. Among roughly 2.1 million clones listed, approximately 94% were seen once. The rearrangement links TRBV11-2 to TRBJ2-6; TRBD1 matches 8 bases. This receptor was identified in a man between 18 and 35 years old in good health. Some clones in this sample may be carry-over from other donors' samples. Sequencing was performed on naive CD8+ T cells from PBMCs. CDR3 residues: CASSTLRGTGRSGANVLTF. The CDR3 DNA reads TGTGCCAGCAGCACGCTACGCGGGACAGGACGCTCTGGGGCCAACGTCCTGACTTTC.